This T cell receptor beta chain comes out of a study of OX40 agonist ivuxolimab in advanced cancers. Only in-frame clones appear in the TCRdb table, and some are missing; sequencing was by immunoSEQ multiplex PCR. The data show nearly 55,000 clones, around 89% seen once. In regard to this clone: Its cognate antigen is unknown.

CDR1 and CDR2 from the germline V gene are LNHDA and SQIVND (reference sequence). CDR3 length equals 16 residues. Trimming removed 6 bases at V and 0 bases at J, with 14 bases between. General study points: Compared with CD4+, CD8+ T cells on average had more expanded clones. Patients with a partial response at 0.1-3.0 mg/kg had among the lowest clonal expansion.

The chain recombines TRBV19 with TRBJ1-4; tentative D call: TRBD1 (6 bases). This TCR was recovered from an adult with an advanced solid tumor such as melanoma, head and neck, liver or kidney cancer. The source was CD4+ or CD8+ T cells sorted from blood, collected in a trial of the OX40 agonist ivuxolimab. The CDR3 here is CASRGSRTATNEKLFF. CDR3 coding DNA: TGTGCCAGTAGGGGCTCCCGGACAGCAACTAATGAAAAACTGTTTTTT.